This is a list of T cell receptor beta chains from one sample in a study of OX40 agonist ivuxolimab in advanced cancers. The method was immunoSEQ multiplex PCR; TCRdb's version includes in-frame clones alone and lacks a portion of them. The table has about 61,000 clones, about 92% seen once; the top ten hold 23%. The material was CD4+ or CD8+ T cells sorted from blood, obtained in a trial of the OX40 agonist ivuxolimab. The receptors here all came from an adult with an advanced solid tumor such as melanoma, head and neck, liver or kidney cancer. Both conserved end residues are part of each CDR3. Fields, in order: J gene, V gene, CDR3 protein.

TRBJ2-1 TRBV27 CASSRGQDEQFF
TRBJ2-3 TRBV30 CAWADDLATRADTQYF
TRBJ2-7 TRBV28 CASSFGGRRYYEQYF
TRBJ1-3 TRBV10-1 CAVLRARSSGNTIYF
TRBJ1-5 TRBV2 CASSEGGPNQPQHF
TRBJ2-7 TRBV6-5 CASRPRASYEQYF
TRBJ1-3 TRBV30 CAWSVRRGLDTIYF
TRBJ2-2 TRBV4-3 CASSQGTNTGELFF
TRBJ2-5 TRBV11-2 CASNNLQGPDREGETQYF
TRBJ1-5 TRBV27 CASSLRQDGEQPQHF
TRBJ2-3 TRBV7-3 CASSSEGQEGYSTDTQYF
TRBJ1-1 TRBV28 CASSLVEGDTEAFF
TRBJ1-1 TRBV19 CASNTGSLGRTEAFF
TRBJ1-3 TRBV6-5 CASRRQDSGNTIYF
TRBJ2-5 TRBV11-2 CASSKRLAGQETQYF
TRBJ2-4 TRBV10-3 CAISDLQGEDIQYF
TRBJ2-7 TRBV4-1 CASSQERTGSSEQYF
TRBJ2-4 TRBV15 CATSFAPDVNIQYF
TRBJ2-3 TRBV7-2 CASSLVVGGGWDGTDTQYF
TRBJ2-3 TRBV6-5 CASSYNTDTQYF
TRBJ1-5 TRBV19 CASSIRDRNQPQHF
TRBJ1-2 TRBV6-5 CASSYSESVYGYTF
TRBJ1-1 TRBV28 CASSFRKNTEAFF
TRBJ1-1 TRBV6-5 CASSYLAGRTEAFF
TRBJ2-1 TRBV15 CATSSPYSNEQFF